These 18 T cell receptor beta chains were sequenced from one sample in a study of control samples from healthy donors and cancer patients (dated by TCRdb to the early 2020s). The library was made by the immunoSEQ multiplex PCR assay. What TCRdb holds here is the immuneACCESS table cut down to in-frame rearrangements. Part of the clones is not present; checked against another copy, under half of the missing clones reflect an unresolved V gene, and the others are unexplained. This sample lists approximately 87,000 clones; approximately 93% were detected once. Over 1% of the sample is taken by the ten largest. The sample taken for sequencing was PBMCs. The receptor source for this set is a woman between 40 and 50 years old with lung cancer.

J is TRBJ2-5 and V is TRBV3-1 (or the pseudogene TRBV3-2); a weak D match, TRBD2 (10 bases). The V gene lost 4 bases and the J gene lost 4 bases, with 25 bases spanning the gap. The CDR3 covers 18 residues. Germline CDR1 reads LGHDT; CDR2 reads YNNKEL (reference sequence). The CDR3 region has the DNA TGTGCCAGCAGCCGAGGAACAGGGGGCCTAGCGGGGGCAGAGACCCAGTACTTC. Its translation is CASSRGTGGLAGAETQYF.

The chain couples TRBV6-1 to TRBJ1-4, with TRBD1 as a possible D gene (5 bases). V was cut by 1 base and J by 6 bases, with 12 bases left in between. Germline CDR1 reads MNHNS; CDR2 reads SASEGT. The CDR3 has 15 amino acids. The CDR3 bases are TGTGCCAGCAGTGAAGTTAGGGGAGCTTATGAAAAACTGTTTTTT. It translates to CASSEVRGAYEKLFF.

The chain is built from TRBV5-1 and TRBJ2-2; no firm D call. The germline gives CDR1 SGHRS, CDR2 YFSETQ. V lost 6 bases and J 6 bases, leaving 15 bases between the germline ends. The CDR3 consists of 14 residues. The CDR3, as DNA: TGCGCCAGCAAGCCCTCCGCGCAGGCCGGGGAGCTGTTTTTT. Translating it yields CASKPSAQAGELFF.

The V and J genes are TRBV28 and TRBJ1-5; TRBD1 matches at 9 bases. In germline, CDR1 is MDHEN, CDR2 SYDVKM. The CDR3 has 14 amino acids. Germline trimming cut 8 bases from V and 6 bases from J; bases unmatched to any gene: 8. The CDR3 bases are TGTGCCAGCGGAAAAGACAGGGGGAGTCAGCCCCAGCATTTT. Amino acids: CASGKDRGSQPQHF.

This sequence joins TRBV29-1 and TRBJ1-1; 10 nucleotides align to TRBD1. This CDR3 region has 14 residues. Germline loops: CDR1 SQVTM, CDR2 ANQGSEA. V lost 8 bases to trimming and J lost 5 bases; unmatched junction nucleotides: 11. DNA for the CDR3: TGCAGCAGCCACCCAGGACAGGGGGTTACTGAAGCTTTCTTT. Protein product: CSSHPGQGVTEAFF.

The chain uses TRBV11-3 and TRBJ1-1; D is possibly TRBD1 (5 bases). Germline CDR1 and CDR2: SGHNT and YENEEA. V was cut by 5 bases and J by 3 bases, with 7 bases left in between. The CDR3 consists of 12 residues. The CDR3 here is CASSLRDTEAFF. Written as DNA, the CDR3 is TGTGCCAGCAGCCTCAGGGACACTGAAGCTTTCTTT.

V gene TRBV18 combines with J gene TRBJ2-7; D possibly matches TRBD1 or TRBD2 (5 bases each). V was shortened by 1 base and J by 4 bases, with 11 bases between the two germline ends. Germline lookup yields CDR1 KGHSH and CDR2 LQKENI. The CDR3 is 14 amino acids. Here the CDR3 reads CASSPRGYEYEQYF. CDR3 sequence (DNA): TGTGCCAGCTCACCACGGGGGTATGAATACGAGCAGTACTTC.

The V call is TRBV28, the J call TRBJ2-1; possibly TRBD2 for D (5 bases). CDR1 is MDHEN, CDR2 SYDVKM, per germline. This CDR3 is 15 amino acids long. V was shortened by 3 bases and J by 4 bases, with 13 bases between the two germline ends. The CDR3 here is CASSLFRSGYNEQFF. In DNA form, the CDR3 reads TGTGCCAGCAGTTTGTTCCGGTCGGGGTACAATGAGCAGTTCTTC.

The V gene is TRBV4-1, the J gene TRBJ2-4; a possible D gene is TRBD1 (5 bases). This CDR3 has 16 residues. CDR1 MGHRA and CDR2 YSYEKL come from the germline V gene. The V end lost 3 bases, the J end lost 0 bases, and 12 bases lay between the germline ends. The CDR3 DNA reads as TGCGCCAGCAGCCACCCGGACATAGTAGCCAAAAACATTCAGTACTTC. Its translation is CASSHPDIVAKNIQYF.

This chain links TRBV2 with TRBJ2-7; D unresolved. The V end lost 7 bases, the J end lost 2 bases, and 9 bases lay between the germline ends. CDR3 length equals 12 residues. CDR1 and CDR2 (germline): SNHLY, FYNNEI. CDR3 sequence (DNA): TGTGCCAGCACAGGTGGTCCCTACGAGCAGTACTTC. Translated: CASTGGPYEQYF.

The chain joins TRBV24-1 to TRBJ2-1; no clear D gene. Trimming removed 3 bases at V and 7 bases at J, with 3 bases between. CDR3 size: 11 residues. Germline V gene lookup returns CDR1 KGHDR and CDR2 SFDVKD. The CDR3 nucleotides are TGTGCCACCAGTGATAATAATGAGCAGTTCTTC. Translated, it gives CATSDNNEQFF.

The chain's CDR3 is CASSPGLAEQFF. The CDR3 DNA is TGTGCCAGCAGTCCTGGACTAGCTGAGCAGTTCTTC. The chain employs TRBV27 and TRBJ2-1; TRBD2 matches at 8 bases. CDR3 length equals 12 residues. The germline CDR1 and CDR2 sequences are MNHEY and SMNVEV (reference sequence). The V and J ends lost 5 bases and 9 bases, in that order; junction bases with no gene match: 3.

The chain carries TRBV21-1 and TRBJ1-1. TRBV21-1 is deemed a pseudogene. The CDR3 is 16 amino acids. CDR3 DNA sequence: TGTGCCAGCAGCAAAAAGGTGGCGGGGGGGCACACTGAAGCTTTCTTT. This gives the protein CASSKKVAGGHTEAFF.

The chain joins TRBV5-1 to TRBJ1-2, with 10 bases that match TRBD1. The CDR3 is 16 residues long. CDR1 and CDR2 from the germline V gene are SGHRS and YFSETQ. J lost 10 bases, V lost 4 bases, and 16 bases had no gene match. The CDR3 region has the DNA TGCGCCAGCAGCCCATCGCCGGGACAGGGGAGGGGTACCTACACCTTC. Its protein is CASSPSPGQGRGTYTF.

This chain uses TRBV19 with TRBJ1-2; D is unresolved. V was shortened by 1 base and J by 8 bases, with 11 bases between the two germline ends. The CDR3 is 13 residues long. Germline V gene lookup returns CDR1 LNHDA and CDR2 SQIVND (reference sequence). The CDR3 DNA is TGTGCCAGTAGTATAGGCGGACTGGAAGGCTACACCTTC. Translating gives CASSIGGLEGYTF. Looking up the rest from reference TRBV19 and TRBJ1-2 gives the full variable domain: DGGITQSPKYLFRKEGQNVTLSCEQNLNHDAMYWYRQDPGQGLRLIYYSQIVNDFQKGDIAEGYSVSREKKESFPLTVTSAQKNPTAFYLCASSIGGLEGYTFGSGTRLTVV.

The CDR3 DNA sequence: TGTGCCAGTGTCTCTCTACTCTCTGGAAACACCATATATTTT. Protein sequence: CASVSLLSGNTIYF. This chain joins TRBV19 and TRBJ1-3; D is undetermined. In germline, CDR1 is LNHDA, CDR2 SQIVND (reference sequence). The CDR3 runs 14 residues. With 8 bases removed from V and 0 bases from J, the gap between germline ends came to 11 bases.

The V call is TRBV19, the J call TRBJ1-5; weak D call: TRBD1 (6 bases). V was cut by 5 bases and J by 0 bases, with 20 bases left in between. The CDR3 is made up of 18 amino acids. Germline CDR1 reads LNHDA; CDR2 reads SQIVND (reference sequence). The CDR3 DNA is TGTGCCAGTAGTGTCGGGGCAGGGGCGGCCTATAGCAATCAGCCCCAGCATTTT. It specifies CASSVGAGAAYSNQPQHF.

This clone has only one observation. The chain is built from TRBV5-6 and TRBJ1-1; no reliable D call. Trimming took 1 base from V and 3 from J, leaving 7 bases between them. The CDR3 runs 13 residues. Germline loops: CDR1 SGHDT, CDR2 YYEEEE. CDR3 DNA sequence: TGTGCCAGCAGCTTGTATGGCGACACTGAAGCTTTCTTT. As protein: CASSLYGDTEAFF.